The rows below give T cell receptor beta chains drawn from one sample of a study of OX40 agonist ivuxolimab in advanced cancers. The method was immunoSEQ multiplex PCR; TCRdb's version includes in-frame clones alone and lacks a portion of them. The table has tens of thousands of clones, about 87% seen once. This specimen was CD4+ or CD8+ T cells sorted from blood, taken in a trial of the OX40 agonist ivuxolimab. Receptors originate from an adult with an advanced solid tumor such as melanoma, head and neck, liver or kidney cancer. Both conserved end residues are part of each CDR3. A D gene is named only where the DNA matches it firmly. Size tells how often a clone was seen (once, few, many) or the class of an expanded clone, and some rows leave it out.

j_call: TRBJ1-5
d_call: .
v_call: TRBV4-1
clone_size: few
cdr3_aa: CASSQVLNQPQHF
cdr3_nt: TGCGCCAGCAGCCAAGTCTTGAACCAGCCCCAGCATTTT

j_call: TRBJ1-5
d_call: .
v_call: TRBV13
clone_size: once
cdr3_aa: CASSLGAQENSNQPQHF
cdr3_nt: TGTGCCAGCAGCCTAGGGGCACAGGAGAATAGCAATCAGCCCCAGCATTTT

j_call: TRBJ1-2
d_call: .
v_call: TRBV13
clone_size: few
cdr3_aa: CASSASYGYTF
cdr3_nt: TGTGCCAGCAGCGCCTCCTATGGCTACACCTTC

j_call: TRBJ2-5
d_call: TRBD2
v_call: TRBV6-6
clone_size: .
cdr3_aa: CASSPGRGGNQETQYF
cdr3_nt: TGTGCCAGCAGCCCAGGTCGCGGGGGGAACCAAGAGACCCAGTACTTC

j_call: TRBJ1-2
d_call: .
v_call: TRBV19
clone_size: .
cdr3_aa: CASSIWQPRYGYTF
cdr3_nt: TGTGCCAGTAGTATATGGCAGCCAAGGTATGGCTACACCTTC

j_call: TRBJ2-1
d_call: TRBD2
v_call: TRBV7-9
clone_size: .
cdr3_aa: CATVVGGNLNEQFF
cdr3_nt: TGTGCCACCGTAGTGGGGGGGAATCTCAATGAGCAGTTCTTC

j_call: TRBJ2-5
d_call: TRBD1
v_call: TRBV4-2
clone_size: .
cdr3_aa: CASTDRGSSEETQYF
cdr3_nt: TGTGCCAGCACGGACAGGGGGAGTTCTGAAGAGACCCAGTACTTC

j_call: TRBJ1-3
d_call: .
v_call: TRBV11-2
clone_size: .
cdr3_aa: CASSPRNSGNTIYF
cdr3_nt: TGTGCCAGCAGCCCGCGGAACTCTGGAAACACCATATATTTT

j_call: TRBJ2-3
d_call: TRBD1
v_call: TRBV5-6
clone_size: .
cdr3_aa: CASSPGTDYTDTQYF
cdr3_nt: TGTGCCAGCAGCCCAGGGACAGACTACACAGATACGCAGTATTTT

j_call: TRBJ2-3
d_call: .
v_call: TRBV2
clone_size: .
cdr3_aa: CARGGQAGDTQYF
cdr3_nt: TGTGCTAGGGGGGGACAGGCTGGAGATACGCAGTATTTT

j_call: TRBJ1-6
d_call: .
v_call: TRBV4-3
clone_size: .
cdr3_aa: CASSRHRPSSYNSPLHF
cdr3_nt: TGCGCCAGCAGCCGACACAGGCCCAGCTCCTATAATTCACCCCTCCACTTT

j_call: TRBJ2-1
d_call: .
v_call: TRBV19
clone_size: .
cdr3_aa: CASLSRAPVRNEQFF
cdr3_nt: TGTGCCAGTCTGAGCCGGGCCCCGGTCAGGAATGAGCAGTTCTTC

j_call: TRBJ2-7
d_call: .
v_call: TRBV28
clone_size: .
cdr3_aa: CASTLGAYEQYF
cdr3_nt: TGTGCCAGCACCCTGGGGGCCTACGAGCAGTACTTC

j_call: TRBJ1-1
d_call: .
v_call: TRBV4-2
clone_size: .
cdr3_aa: CASSQDPNAVEAFF
cdr3_nt: TGTGCCAGCAGCCAAGACCCTAACGCCGTCGAAGCTTTCTTT

j_call: TRBJ2-3
d_call: TRBD1
v_call: TRBV7-8
clone_size: .
cdr3_aa: CASSLGQGAQYF
cdr3_nt: TGTGCCAGCAGCTTAGGACAGGGAGCGCAGTATTTT

j_call: TRBJ2-7
d_call: TRBD2
v_call: TRBV7-6
clone_size: .
cdr3_aa: CASSSGAGAVLLEQYF
cdr3_nt: TGTGCCAGCAGCTCCGGAGCGGGAGCGGTTCTTCTCGAGCAGTACTTC

j_call: TRBJ2-7
d_call: .
v_call: TRBV5-1
clone_size: .
cdr3_aa: CASSLGPGFYEQYF
cdr3_nt: TGCGCCAGCAGCTTGGGCCCAGGGTTCTACGAGCAGTACTTC

j_call: TRBJ1-1
d_call: .
v_call: TRBV7-3
clone_size: .
cdr3_aa: CASSTSSGSSEAFF
cdr3_nt: TGTGCCAGCAGCACTTCTTCAGGGAGTTCTGAAGCTTTCTTT

j_call: TRBJ2-6
d_call: .
v_call: TRBV27
clone_size: .
cdr3_aa: CASSLVGYGANVLTF
cdr3_nt: TGTGCCAGCAGTTTAGTTGGGTACGGGGCCAACGTCCTGACTTTC

j_call: TRBJ2-7
d_call: .
v_call: TRBV5-8
clone_size: few
cdr3_aa: CASRYTGSYEQYF
cdr3_nt: TGTGCCAGCAGGTATACAGGATCCTACGAGCAGTACTTC